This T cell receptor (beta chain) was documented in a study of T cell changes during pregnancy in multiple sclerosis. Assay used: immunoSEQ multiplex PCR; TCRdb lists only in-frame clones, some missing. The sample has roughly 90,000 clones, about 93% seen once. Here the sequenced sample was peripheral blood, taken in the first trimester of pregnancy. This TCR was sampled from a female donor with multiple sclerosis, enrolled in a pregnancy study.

DNA for the CDR3: TGTGCCAGCGTAGGGAGGGAAATGAAAGCTTTCTTT. The encoded protein is CASVGREMKAFF. The chain recombines TRBV6-6 with TRBJ1-1; no definite D call. This CDR3 region has 12 residues. CDR1 is MNHNY, CDR2 SVGAGI, per germline (reference sequence). V was clipped by 8 bases and J by 9 bases, with 16 bases between them.